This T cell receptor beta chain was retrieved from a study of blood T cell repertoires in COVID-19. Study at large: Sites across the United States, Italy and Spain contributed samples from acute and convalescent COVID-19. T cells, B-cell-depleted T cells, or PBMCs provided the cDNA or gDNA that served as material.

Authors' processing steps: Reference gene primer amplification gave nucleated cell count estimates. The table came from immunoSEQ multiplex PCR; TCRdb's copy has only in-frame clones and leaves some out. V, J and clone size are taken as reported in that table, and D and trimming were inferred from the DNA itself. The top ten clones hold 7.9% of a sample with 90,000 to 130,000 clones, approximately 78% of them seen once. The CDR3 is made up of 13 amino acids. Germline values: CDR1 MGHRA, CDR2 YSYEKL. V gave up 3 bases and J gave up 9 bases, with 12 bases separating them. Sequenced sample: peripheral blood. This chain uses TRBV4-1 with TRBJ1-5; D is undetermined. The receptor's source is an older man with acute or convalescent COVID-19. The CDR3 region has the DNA TGCGCCAGCAGCCATGCCGAGTTCGGGCCCCAGCATTTT. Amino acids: CASSHAEFGPQHF.